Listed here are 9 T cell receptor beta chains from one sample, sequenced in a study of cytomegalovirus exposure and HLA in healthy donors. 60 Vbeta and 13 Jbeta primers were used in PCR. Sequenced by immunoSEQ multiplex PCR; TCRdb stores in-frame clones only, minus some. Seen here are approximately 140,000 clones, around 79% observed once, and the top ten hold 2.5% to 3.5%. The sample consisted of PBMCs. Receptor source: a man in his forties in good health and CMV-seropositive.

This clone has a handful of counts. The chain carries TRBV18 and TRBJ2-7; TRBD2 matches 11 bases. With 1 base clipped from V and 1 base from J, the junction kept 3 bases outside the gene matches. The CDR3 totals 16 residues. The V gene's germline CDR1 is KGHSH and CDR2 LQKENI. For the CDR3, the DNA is TGTGCCAGCTCACCACTAGCGGGAGGGAGTTCCTACGAGCAGTACTTC. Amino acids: CASSPLAGGSSYEQYF.

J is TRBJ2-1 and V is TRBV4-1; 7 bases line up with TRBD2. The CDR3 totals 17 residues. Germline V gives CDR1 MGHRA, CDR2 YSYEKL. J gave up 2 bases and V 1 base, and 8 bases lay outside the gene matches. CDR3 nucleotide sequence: TGCGCCAGCAGCCAAGCGTCTAGCGGTCCCCCCTACAATGAGCAGTTCTTC. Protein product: CASSQASSGPPYNEQFF.

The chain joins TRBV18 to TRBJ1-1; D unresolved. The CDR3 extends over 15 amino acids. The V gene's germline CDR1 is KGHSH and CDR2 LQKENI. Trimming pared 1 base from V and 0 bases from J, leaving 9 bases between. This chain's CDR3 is CASSPRVSLNTEAFF. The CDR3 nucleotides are TGTGCCAGCTCACCACGAGTGAGTCTGAACACTGAAGCTTTCTTT.

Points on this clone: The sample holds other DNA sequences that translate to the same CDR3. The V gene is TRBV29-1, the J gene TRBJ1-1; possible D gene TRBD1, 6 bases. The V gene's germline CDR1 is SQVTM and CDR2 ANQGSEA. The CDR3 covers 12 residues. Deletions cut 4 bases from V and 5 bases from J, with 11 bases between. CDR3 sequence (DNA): TGCAGCGTTGTCAGGGGAGGGACTGAAGCTTTCTTT. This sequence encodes CSVVRGGTEAFF.

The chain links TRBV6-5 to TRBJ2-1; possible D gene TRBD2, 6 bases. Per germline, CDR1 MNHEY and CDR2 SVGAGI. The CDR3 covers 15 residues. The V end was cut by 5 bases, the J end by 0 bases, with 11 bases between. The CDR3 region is CASSTDGSSYNEQFF. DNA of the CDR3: TGTGCCAGCAGTACGGACGGGAGCTCCTACAATGAGCAGTTCTTC.

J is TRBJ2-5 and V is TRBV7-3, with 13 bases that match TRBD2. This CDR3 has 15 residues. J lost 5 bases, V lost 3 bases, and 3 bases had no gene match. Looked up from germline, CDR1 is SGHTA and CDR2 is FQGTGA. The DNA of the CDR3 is TGTGCCAGCAGCTTTGGACTAGCGGGAGCGGAGACCCAGTACTTC. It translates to CASSFGLAGAETQYF. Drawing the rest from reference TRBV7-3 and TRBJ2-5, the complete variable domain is GAGVSQTPSNKVTEKGKYVELRCDPISGHTALYWYRQSLGQGPEFLIYFQGTGAADDSGLPNDRFFAVRPEGSVSTLKIQRTERGDSAVYLCASSFGLAGAETQYFGPGTRLLVL.

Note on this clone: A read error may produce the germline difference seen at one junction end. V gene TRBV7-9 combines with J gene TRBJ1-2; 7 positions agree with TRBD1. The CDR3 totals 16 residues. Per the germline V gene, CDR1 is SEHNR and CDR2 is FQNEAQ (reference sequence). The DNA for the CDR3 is TGTTCCAGCAGCTTAACCAATCAGGGGGGCGCCGAGGGCTACACCTTC. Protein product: CSSSLTNQGGAEGYTF.

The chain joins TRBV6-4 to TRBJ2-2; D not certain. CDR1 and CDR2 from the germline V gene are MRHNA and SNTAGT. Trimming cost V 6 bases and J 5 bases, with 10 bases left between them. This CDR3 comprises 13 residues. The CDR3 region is CASSETETGELFF. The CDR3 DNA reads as TGTGCCAGCAGCGAAACAGAGACCGGGGAGCTGTTTTTT.

CDR3 in DNA: TGTGCCACCAGCAGAGATTGGCGGGGTCGTTCACCCCTCCACTTT. This codes for CATSRDWRGRSPLHF. This chain connects TRBV15 to TRBJ1-6; D is unclear. Trimming removed 0 bases at V and 9 bases at J, with 12 bases between. The CDR3 length is 15 residues. Germline values: CDR1 LNHNV, CDR2 YYDKDF (reference sequence).